The 27 T cell receptor beta chains reported below all come from one sample, sequenced in a study of blood T cell repertoires in COVID-19. The method was immunoSEQ multiplex PCR; TCRdb's version includes in-frame clones alone and lacks a portion of them. The table has 300,000 to 350,000 clones, 88% seen once. What was sequenced was peripheral blood. The origin of the receptors is a woman aged 25 to 39 with COVID-19, enrolled during active disease.

V is TRBV7-2 and J is TRBJ1-1; the match to TRBD1 covers 9 bases. The CDR3 spans 14 residues. The germline V gene has CDR1 SGHTA and CDR2 FQGNSA. The V segment lost 5 bases and the J segment 5 bases; nucleotides outside the gene matches: 6. The CDR3 nucleotides read TGTGCCAGCAGCCCCCGGACAGGGGTAACTGAAGCTTTCTTT. This translates into CASSPRTGVTEAFF.

This clone was found a few times. The chain uses TRBV4-3 and TRBJ1-2; 7 bases align to TRBD1. CDR1 and CDR2 from the germline V gene are LGHNA and YSLEER. The CDR3 is 16 residues long. With V trimmed by 3 bases and J by 4 bases, 11 bases remained unmatched. The DNA for the CDR3 is TGCGCCAGCAGCCACCTAACAGGGGCCAATTCCTATGGCTACACCTTC. This gives the protein CASSHLTGANSYGYTF.

The sample holds one count of this clone. V gene TRBV12-5 combines with J gene TRBJ1-5; TRBD1 matches at 10 bases. The V and J ends lost 1 base and 7 bases, in that order; junction bases with no gene match: 1. CDR3 length: 14 amino acids. From germline, CDR1 is LGHNT and CDR2 FRNRAP. The CDR3 is CASGLADRGQPQHF. Here the CDR3 DNA reads TGTGCTAGTGGTTTGGCGGACAGGGGGCAGCCCCAGCATTTT.

The chain recombines TRBV19 with TRBJ1-3; D remains ambiguous. The germline gives CDR1 LNHDA, CDR2 SQIVND (reference sequence). The CDR3 covers 13 residues. Trimming stripped 10 bases from V and 3 bases from J, with 13 bases between. The CDR3 here is CATLRSLGNTIYF. CDR3 coding DNA: TGTGCCACCTTGAGGAGTCTTGGAAACACCATATATTTT. The complete variable domain, with remaining parts taken from reference TRBV19 and TRBJ1-3, reads DGGITQSPKYLFRKEGQNVTLSCEQNLNHDAMYWYRQDPGQGLRLIYYSQIVNDFQKGDIAEGYSVSREKKESFPLTVTSAQKNPTAFYLCATLRSLGNTIYFGEGSWLTVV.

This chain links TRBV7-9 with TRBJ2-6, with D hard to call. This CDR3 has 16 residues. Germline CDR1 SEHNR, CDR2 FQNEAQ (reference sequence). Trimming shortened V by 5 bases and J by 0 bases, and 11 bases separated the two germline ends. The CDR3 loop reads CASSLVSYSGANVLTF. Here the CDR3 DNA reads TGTGCCAGCAGCCTTGTCAGTTACTCTGGGGCCAACGTCCTGACTTTC. The whole variable domain, filled in from reference TRBV7-9 and TRBJ2-6, reads DTGVSQNPRHKITKRGQNVTFRCDPISEHNRLYWYRQTLGQGPEFLTYFQNEAQLEKSRLLSDRFSAERPKGSFSTLEIQRTEQGDSAMYLCASSLVSYSGANVLTFGAGSRLTVL.

This clone was seen once. This chain links TRBV27 with TRBJ2-1, with 12 nucleotides matching TRBD2. V shed 5 bases, J shed 9 bases, and the junction held 5 bases outside the gene matches. The CDR3 has 14 residues. The germline V gene encodes CDR1 MNHEY and CDR2 SMNVEV (reference sequence). Written as DNA, the CDR3 is TGTGCCAGCAGTGGTCTAGCGGGGGGGCTTGAGCAGTTCTTC. Translating it yields CASSGLAGGLEQFF.

The V and J genes are TRBV4-1 and TRBJ1-1; D might be TRBD1 (6 bases). V lost 3 bases and J lost 0, with 11 bases in between. Germline lookup yields CDR1 MGHRA and CDR2 YSYEKL. CDR3 length: 15 residues. The CDR3 DNA reads TGCGCCAGCAGCCAGTTGGACAGATTGAACACTGAAGCTTTCTTT. Translating it yields CASSQLDRLNTEAFF.

This chain's CDR3 is CASSYGGRETQYF. The CDR3 DNA sequence: TGTGCCAGCAGTTACGGGGGTCGGGAGACCCAGTACTTC. The rearrangement joins TRBV27 to TRBJ2-5, with D perhaps TRBD2 (6 bases). Germline assignment: CDR1 MNHEY and CDR2 SMNVEV (reference sequence). This CDR3 comprises 13 residues. V gave up 4 bases and J gave up 5 bases, with 11 bases separating them.

The count of this clone is one. V gene TRBV29-1 combines with J gene TRBJ2-5; D gene uncertain. V was clipped by 7 bases and J by 5 bases, with 14 bases between them. The CDR3 has 12 residues. Germline CDR1 and CDR2: SQVTM and ANQGSEA. The CDR3 bases are TGCAGCGCCGCGAGGTCCGGGGAGACCCAGTACTTC. Its protein is CSAARSGETQYF.

Only a few counts were recorded for this clone. This chain joins TRBV7-9 and TRBJ1-2; maybe TRBD1 (6 bases). This CDR3 contains 13 residues. V lost 1 base to trimming and J lost 8 bases, with 11 bases between them. Germline CDR1 and CDR2: SEHNR and FQNEAQ (reference sequence). CDR3 in amino acids: CASSLGTAGGYTF. DNA of the CDR3: TGTGCCAGCAGCTTAGGGACAGCGGGAGGCTACACCTTC.

The genes are TRBV11-2 and TRBJ2-7; possibly TRBD1 for D (6 bases). Trimming stripped 5 bases from V and 4 bases from J, with 18 bases between. There are 15 residues in the CDR3. Germline CDR1 and CDR2: SGHAT and FQNNGV. CDR3 residues: CASSPDRSPSYEQYV. DNA of the CDR3: TGTGCCAGCAGCCCCGACAGGTCCCCCAGTTACGAGCAGTACGTC.

The chain has TRBV19 and TRBJ2-3, with D possibly matching TRBD2 (5 bases). V was trimmed by 8 bases and J by 2 bases, leaving 17 bases between them. CDR3 length equals 15 residues. Germline values: CDR1 LNHDA, CDR2 SQIVND (reference sequence). In DNA form, the CDR3 reads TGTGCCAGTCGTACGACGGACTCCTACACAGATACGCAGTATTTT. It encodes CASRTTDSYTDTQYF.

This chain uses TRBV7-2 with TRBJ1-2; maybe TRBD1 (5 bases). Germline V lookup: CDR1 SGHTA, CDR2 FQGNSA. The ends were cut back, 6 bases at V and 4 bases at J, with 18 bases in the middle. The CDR3 runs to 15 residues. CDR3 in DNA: TGTGCCAGCAGTTTTGACGGGTTGGGGGGCTATGGCTACACCTTC. Translation gives CASSFDGLGGYGYTF.

The chain combines TRBV12-3 or TRBV12-4 with TRBJ2-1; the D gene is possibly TRBD2 (5 bases). The CDR3 sequence is 11 residues long. The V and J ends lost 6 bases and 10 bases respectively, with 10 bases between them. The CDR3 sequence: CASSFGVEQFF. CDR3 DNA: TGTGCCAGCAGCTTCGGGGTCGAGCAGTTCTTC.

The V gene is TRBV6-5, the J gene TRBJ2-5; 7 nucleotides agree with TRBD1. V lost 6 bases to trimming and J lost 3 bases; unmatched junction nucleotides: 4. CDR3 size: 13 residues. Looked up from germline, CDR1 is MNHEY and CDR2 is SVGAGI. The chain's CDR3 is CASRRTGEETQYF. CDR3 bases: TGTGCCAGCAGACGGACAGGAGAAGAGACCCAGTACTTC.

This clone appeared a single time. The chain joins TRBV27 to TRBJ2-1; D is possibly TRBD2 (5 bases). Germline loops: CDR1 MNHEY, CDR2 SMNVEV (reference sequence). The CDR3 has 15 amino acids. With 7 bases removed from V and 0 bases from J, the gap between germline ends came to 13 bases. CDR3: CASTSLVSSYNEQFF. The CDR3 region has the DNA TGTGCCAGCACCTCACTAGTTAGCTCCTACAATGAGCAGTTCTTC.

V is TRBV7-2 and J is TRBJ2-1; 9 bases fit TRBD2. Per germline, CDR1 SGHTA and CDR2 FQGNSA. This CDR3 contains 14 residues. Unmatched junction bases numbered 8, after V lost 4 bases and J lost 10 bases. The CDR3 region is CASSSIISGGEQFF. The DNA for the CDR3 is TGTGCCAGCAGCTCAATCATTAGCGGGGGAGAGCAGTTCTTC.

The chain combines TRBV7-8 with TRBJ2-7, with 9 bases matching TRBD1. The J segment lost 2 bases and the V segment lost 5 bases, leaving 4 bases of the junction unmatched. CDR3 length equals 14 residues. CDR1 and CDR2 (germline): SGHVS, FQNEAQ. CDR3 bases: TGTGCCAGCAGCAGGGGGACAGGGACCTACGAGCAGTACGTC. It specifies CASSRGTGTYEQYV.

The chain links TRBV2 to TRBJ2-7, with D tentatively TRBD1 (6 bases). CDR1 and CDR2 from the germline V gene are SNHLY and FYNNEI. The CDR3 sequence is 14 residues long. The ends were cut back, 5 bases at V and 5 bases at J, with 16 bases in the middle. DNA of the CDR3: TGTGCCAGCAGTAAGGACACAGGGTCCCACGAGCAGTACGTC. Protein product: CASSKDTGSHEQYV.

V usage is TRBV7-2 and J usage is TRBJ2-3; D is possibly TRBD2 (6 bases). The CDR3 is made up of 14 amino acids. Germline CDR1 is SGHTA and CDR2 is FQGNSA. V dropped 5 bases and J dropped 5 bases, with 14 bases sitting between them. The CDR3 DNA reads as TGTGCCAGCAGCCCCGGGCCGGGGGTAGATACGCAGTATTTT. Residues: CASSPGPGVDTQYF.

V is TRBV6-5 and J is TRBJ1-2; no clear D gene. This CDR3 spans 14 amino acids. V dropped 4 bases and J dropped 1 base, with 10 bases sitting between them. Germline V gives CDR1 MNHEY, CDR2 SVGAGI. CDR3 DNA sequence: TGTGCCAGCAGTTCGCCGGGATTTAACTATGGCTACACCTTC. It codes for CASSSPGFNYGYTF.

CDR3 sequence reads: CASSQSGGRETQYF. The DNA of the CDR3 is TGTGCCAGCAGCCAGTCAGGGGGTAGGGAGACCCAGTACTTC. This chain uses TRBV11-3 with TRBJ2-5, with 7 bases fitting TRBD1. Germline values: CDR1 SGHNT, CDR2 YENEEA. The V and J ends lost 5 bases and 5 bases, in that order; junction bases with no gene match: 8. The CDR3 covers 14 residues.

The CDR3 is CASSLGGLGQDGYTF. The DNA of the CDR3 is TGCGCCAGCAGCTTGGGAGGGCTGGGACAGGATGGCTACACCTTC. V and J are TRBV5-1 and TRBJ1-2; 8 bases are shared with TRBD1. Germline trimming cut 0 bases from V and 6 bases from J; bases unmatched to any gene: 7. The germline V gene has CDR1 SGHRS and CDR2 YFSETQ. This CDR3 is 15 amino acids long.

This chain links TRBV19 with TRBJ1-2; 7 bases agree with TRBD1. The CDR3 extends over 14 amino acids. V lost 3 bases and J lost 8; bases outside the gene matches: 9. CDR1 is LNHDA and CDR2 is SQIVND in the germline V gene (reference sequence). Here the CDR3 reads CASSIRQGLRGYTF. CDR3 sequence (DNA): TGTGCCAGTAGTATCCGACAGGGCCTCAGGGGCTACACCTTC. Full variable domain (outside the CDR3, taken from reference TRBV19 and TRBJ1-2): DGGITQSPKYLFRKEGQNVTLSCEQNLNHDAMYWYRQDPGQGLRLIYYSQIVNDFQKGDIAEGYSVSREKKESFPLTVTSAQKNPTAFYLCASSIRQGLRGYTFGSGTRLTVV.

J is TRBJ1-6 and V is TRBV9; D unresolved. The CDR3 is 13 amino acids. Per germline, CDR1 SGDLS and CDR2 YYNGEE. Trimming shortened V by 4 bases and J by 10 bases, and 12 bases separated the two germline ends. The CDR3 loop is CASSRPGRSPLHF. Here the CDR3 DNA reads TGTGCCAGCAGCCGACCGGGAAGGTCACCCCTCCACTTT.

The V gene is TRBV7-3, the J gene TRBJ2-2; 7 positions agree with TRBD1. The CDR3 contains 16 residues. V dropped 5 bases and J dropped 3; count of bases not matched to a gene: 9. The V gene's germline CDR1 is SGHTA and CDR2 FQGTGA. The CDR3: CASSVNTGVDTGELFF. The CDR3 DNA follows: TGTGCCAGCAGCGTTAATACAGGGGTGGACACCGGGGAGCTGTTTTTT.

This sequence joins TRBV9 and TRBJ1-1, with D hard to call. The germline gives CDR1 SGDLS, CDR2 YYNGEE. The CDR3 loop spans 14 amino acids. V dropped 4 bases and J dropped 3 bases, with 13 bases sitting between them. The CDR3 DNA follows: TGTGCCAGCAGCCCCGCCTCCATAGACACTGAAGCTTTCTTT. Translation: CASSPASIDTEAFF.